The clone carrying this TCR beta chain occurred a few times. This entry belongs to a study of graft-versus-host responses after intestinal transplantation. Across the whole study: Recipients had transplants, and these were multivisceral, liver-intestinal, or isolated intestinal. Following induction with anti-thymocyte globulin, all recipients were given tacrolimus and steroids for approximately three years.

The CDR3 sequence is 15 residues long. Trimming removed 1 base at V and 3 bases at J, with 13 bases between. Looked up from germline, CDR1 is SGHNT and CDR2 is YYREEE (reference sequence). The assay was immunoSEQ multiplex PCR, and TCRdb's table has in-frame clones only and misses some. The repertoire holds over 9,000 clones, with about three quarters as singletons. The chain carries TRBV5-4 and TRBJ1-1, with TRBD1 as a possible D gene (5 bases). This receptor was obtained from a human patient who received an intestinal transplant, so some T cells may come from the graft donor. Source: PBMCs, taken approximately 490 days after intestinal transplant. In nucleotides, the CDR3 is TGTGCCAGCAGCTTGCCGCAGGGATTGTACACTGAAGCTTTCTTT. Protein sequence: CASSLPQGLYTEAFF.